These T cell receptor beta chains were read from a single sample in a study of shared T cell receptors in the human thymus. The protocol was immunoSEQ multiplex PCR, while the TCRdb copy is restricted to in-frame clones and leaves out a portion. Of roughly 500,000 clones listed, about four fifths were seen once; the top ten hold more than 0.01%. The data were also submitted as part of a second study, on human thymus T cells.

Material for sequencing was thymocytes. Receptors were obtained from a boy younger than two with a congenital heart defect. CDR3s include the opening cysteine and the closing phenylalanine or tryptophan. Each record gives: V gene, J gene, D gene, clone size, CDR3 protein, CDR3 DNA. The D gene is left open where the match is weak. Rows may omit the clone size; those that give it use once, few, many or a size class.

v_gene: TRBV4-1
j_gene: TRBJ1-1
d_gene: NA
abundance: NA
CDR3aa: CASSQEVNPLTRAFF
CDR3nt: TGCGCCAGCAGCCAAGAAGTTAACCCACTCACGAGGGCTTTCTTT

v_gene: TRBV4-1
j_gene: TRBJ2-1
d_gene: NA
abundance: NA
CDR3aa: CASSQDLSDNEQFF
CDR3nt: TGCGCCAGCAGCCAAGATCTCTCGGACAATGAGCAGTTCTTC

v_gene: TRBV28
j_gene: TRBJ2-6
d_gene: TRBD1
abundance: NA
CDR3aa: CASSPGQGGSSGANVLTF
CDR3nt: TGTGCCAGCAGTCCCGGACAGGGCGGATCCTCTGGGGCCAACGTCCTGACTTTC

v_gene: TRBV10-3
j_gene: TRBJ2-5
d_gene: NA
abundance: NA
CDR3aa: CAIRDGIQETQYF
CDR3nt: TGTGCCATCAGGGACGGGATACAAGAGACCCAGTACTTC

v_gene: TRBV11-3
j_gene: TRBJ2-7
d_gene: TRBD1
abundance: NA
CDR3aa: CASSLRGGSSSYEQYF
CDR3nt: TGTGCCAGCAGCTTGCGAGGGGGCTCCAGCTCCTACGAGCAGTACTTC

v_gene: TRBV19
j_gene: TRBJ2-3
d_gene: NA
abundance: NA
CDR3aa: CASSIFPDTQYF
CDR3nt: TGTGCCAGTAGTATCTTCCCAGATACGCAGTATTTT

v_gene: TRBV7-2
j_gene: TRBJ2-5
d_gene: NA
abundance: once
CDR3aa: CASSLVWAPEQYF
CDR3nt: TGTGCCAGCAGCTTAGTATGGGCCCCAGAGCAGTACTTC

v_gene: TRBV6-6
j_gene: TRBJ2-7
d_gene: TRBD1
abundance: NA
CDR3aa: CASSSEQGALDEQYF
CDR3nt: TGTGCCAGCAGCTCTGAACAGGGGGCTCTGGACGAGCAGTACTTC

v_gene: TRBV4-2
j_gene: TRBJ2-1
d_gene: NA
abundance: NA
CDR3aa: CASRVRDSVPNEQFF
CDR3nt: TGTGCCAGCAGGGTTCGGGACTCGGTACCCAATGAGCAGTTCTTC

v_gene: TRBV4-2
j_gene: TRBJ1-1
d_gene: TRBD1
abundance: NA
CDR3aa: CASSHPAGQPPPAEAFF
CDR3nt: TGTGCCAGCAGCCACCCCGCGGGACAGCCCCCTCCGGCTGAAGCTTTCTTT

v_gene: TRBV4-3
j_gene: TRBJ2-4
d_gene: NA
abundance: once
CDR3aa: CASSPQGSKNIQYF
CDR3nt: TGCGCCAGCAGCCCGCAGGGTTCCAAAAACATTCAGTACTTC

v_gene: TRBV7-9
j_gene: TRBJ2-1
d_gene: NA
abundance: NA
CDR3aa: CASSLVGRRGSNEQFF
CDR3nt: TGTGCCAGCAGCTTAGTGGGCCGGAGAGGGTCCAATGAGCAGTTCTTC

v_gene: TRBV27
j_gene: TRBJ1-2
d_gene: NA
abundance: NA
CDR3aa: CASRNREGNYGYTF
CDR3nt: TGTGCCAGCAGAAACAGGGAGGGTAACTATGGCTACACCTTC

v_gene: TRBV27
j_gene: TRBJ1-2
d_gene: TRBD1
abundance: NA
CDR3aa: CASSLSDPLQGSGYTF
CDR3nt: TGTGCCAGCAGTTTATCGGACCCCTTACAGGGGAGTGGCTACACCTTC

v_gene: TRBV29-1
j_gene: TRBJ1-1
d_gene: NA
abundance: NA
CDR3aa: CSVEGTDFREAEAFF
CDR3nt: TGCAGCGTTGAGGGGACGGACTTTAGGGAGGCTGAAGCTTTCTTT

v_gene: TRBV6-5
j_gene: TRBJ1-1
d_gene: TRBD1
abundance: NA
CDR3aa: CASSPTGVLDTEAFF
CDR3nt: TGTGCCAGCAGCCCTACAGGGGTTTTAGACACTGAAGCTTTCTTT

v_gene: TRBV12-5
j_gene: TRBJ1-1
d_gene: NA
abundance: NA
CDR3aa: CARPQLNTEAFF
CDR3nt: TGTGCTAGGCCACAATTGAACACTGAAGCTTTCTTT

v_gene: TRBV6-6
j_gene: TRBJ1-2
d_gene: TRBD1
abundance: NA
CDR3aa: CASSHDRGANYGYTF
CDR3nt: TGTGCCAGCAGTCATGACAGGGGGGCTAACTATGGCTACACCTTC

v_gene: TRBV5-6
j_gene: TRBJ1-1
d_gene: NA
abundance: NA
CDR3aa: CASSFQQNTEAFF
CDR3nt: TGTGCCAGCAGCTTTCAACAGAACACTGAAGCTTTCTTT

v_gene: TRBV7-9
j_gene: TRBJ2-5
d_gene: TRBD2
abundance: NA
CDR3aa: CASSLGGEAGGPETQYF
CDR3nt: TGTGCCAGCAGCTTGGGGGGGGAAGCGGGAGGGCCGGAGACCCAGTACTTC

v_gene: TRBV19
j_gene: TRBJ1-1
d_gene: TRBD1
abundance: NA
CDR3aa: CASSRQGQGRTEAFF
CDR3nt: TGTGCCAGTAGCCGACAGGGACAGGGGAGAACTGAAGCTTTCTTT

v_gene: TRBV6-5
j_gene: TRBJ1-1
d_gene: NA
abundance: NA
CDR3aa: CASSYGGGYGTEAFF
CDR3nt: TGTGCCAGCAGTTACGGGGGGGGGTACGGCACTGAAGCTTTCTTT

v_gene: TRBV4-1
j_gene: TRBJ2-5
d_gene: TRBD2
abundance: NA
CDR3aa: CASSQERGLEETQYF
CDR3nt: TGCGCCAGCAGCCAAGAAAGGGGACTAGAGGAGACCCAGTACTTC

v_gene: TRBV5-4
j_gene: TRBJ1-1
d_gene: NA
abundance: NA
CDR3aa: CASSLVGGSWTEAFF
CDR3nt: TGTGCCAGCAGCTTGGTAGGGGGAAGTTGGACTGAAGCTTTCTTT

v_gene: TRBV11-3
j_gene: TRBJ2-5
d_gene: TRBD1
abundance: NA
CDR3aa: CASSLVGTGGEKTQYF
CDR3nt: TGTGCCAGCAGCTTAGTTGGGACAGGGGGCGAAAAGACCCAGTACTTC

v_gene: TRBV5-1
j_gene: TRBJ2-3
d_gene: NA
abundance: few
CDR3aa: CASRKVFREEGTDTQYF
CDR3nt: TGCGCCAGCCGTAAGGTCTTCAGGGAGGAGGGCACAGATACGCAGTATTTT

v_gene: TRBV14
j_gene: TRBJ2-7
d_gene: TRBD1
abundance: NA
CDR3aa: CASSRGQGRLYEQYF
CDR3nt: TGTGCCAGCAGCCGAGGACAGGGGCGTCTCTACGAGCAGTACTTC

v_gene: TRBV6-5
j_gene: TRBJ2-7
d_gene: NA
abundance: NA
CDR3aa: CASSPSRAPCEQYF
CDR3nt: TGTGCCAGCAGTCCGTCCAGGGCCCCCTGCGAGCAGTACTTC

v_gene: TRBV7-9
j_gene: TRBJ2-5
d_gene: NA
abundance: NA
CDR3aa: CASSPHGAPEETQYF
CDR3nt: TGTGCCAGCAGCCCGCATGGGGCGCCGGAAGAGACCCAGTACTTC

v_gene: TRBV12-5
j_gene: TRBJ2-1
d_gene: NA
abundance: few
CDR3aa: CASGSGTHNEQFF
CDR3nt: TGTGCTAGTGGTTCCGGGACTCACAATGAGCAGTTCTTC

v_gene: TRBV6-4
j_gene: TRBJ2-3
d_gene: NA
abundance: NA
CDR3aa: CASSDSMEKTQYF
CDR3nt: TGTGCCAGCAGTGACTCGATGGAGAAAACGCAGTATTTT